This T cell receptor beta chain was recorded in a study of T cell responses to AZD1222 COVID-19 vaccine. This CDR3 region has 13 residues. V lost 1 base to trimming and J lost 9 bases, with 10 bases between them. General study points: Clonal diversity was possibly underestimated; the donors were predominantly white British and more often female. Rises in breadth and depth of Spike-specific TCRs came after two AZD1222 doses.

The assay was immunoSEQ multiplex PCR, and TCRdb's table has in-frame clones only and misses some. The sample lists around 160,000 clones; 85% to 95% were seen once. In the case of this clone: Its target is not known.

This specimen consisted of peripheral blood, obtained on day 0 of AZD1222 vaccination. The sequence derives from an adult in good health. The gene calls are TRBV12-3 or TRBV12-4 and TRBJ1-5; unclear D gene. In DNA form, the CDR3 reads TGTGCCAGCAGTTTAGGAAGTGCGACGCCCCAGCATTTT. Translation: CASSLGSATPQHF.